Listed here is a single TCR beta chain. The target of this receptor is not known. No qualities accompany the bases; no much larger clone lies one base away. The cohort was made up of around 720 healthy bone marrow donors. All cohort members were sampled while nominally healthy, although unrecorded immune exposures were likely present. The donor tested CMV seropositive, placing the donor among the roughly 300 seropositive members of the cohort. A peripheral blood sample was provided by each donor, and peripheral blood mononuclear cells were used for TCR beta sequencing. Genomic DNA extraction from the blood cell samples was performed with the Qiagen DNeasy Blood Extraction Kit. The data belong to a study of cytomegalovirus exposure and HLA in healthy donors (dated 2017 in TCRdb). The study in broad terms: An earlier analysis of some 600 of the donors reported 250 to 350 Gb of sequence data and about 120 million unique TCR beta sequences obtained from approximately 180 million T cells. Roughly 300 gigabases of sequencing data and roughly 81 million unique TCR sequences made up an early release that covered under 750 HLA-typed donors. Of the 398 genotyped donors, about 80% fell in the genetic ancestry cluster associated with self-reported Caucasian donors. The aim of the study was to test whether cataloging public T cell receptors could identify signatures of past pathogen exposure. The T cell repertoires of roughly 660 subjects were profiled by immunosequencing and related to cytomegalovirus serostatus. A separate validation cohort of 100 to 150 different subjects was used in addition to the roughly 720-subject first cohort. To predict cytomegalovirus infection status, the study combined high-throughput TCR immunosequencing, statistical association of individual TCRs with disease status, and machine learning. A later analysis re-analyzed previously published TCR beta repertoires from 550 to 700 donors and added high-resolution HLA genotyping to study TCR occurrence patterns. The later analysis used no new phenotypic data to find candidate immune exposures, relying instead on TCR beta sequences and their occurrence across donors. An earlier analysis of 587 of the donors used high-throughput TCR beta sequencing to judge whether each TCR beta V gene segment behaved as functional or pseudogenic. Donor age, sex, ethnicity and CMV serostatus were compiled together with the repertoire data. Genome-wide SNP genotypes for about 60% of the 666 donors were used in a later genetic analysis, which treated that subset as a discovery cohort. Every repertoire in the discovery cohort had been generated on one and the same sequencing platform. Class I and class II HLA loci were covered by the typing at four-digit resolution. The number of typed donors differed by locus: 629-630 for A, B, C, DRB1 and DQB1; approximately 540 for DQA1; approximately 600 for DPA1; and 400 to 480 for DPB1. Because of strong linkage in the cohort, roughly five DR-DQ haplotypes were treated as single units for association and clustering. On average, 235,054 unique TCR beta nucleotide sequences were sequenced per donor among roughly 430 genotyped donors of the cohort, with 15% to 20% of those sequences being non-productive. The paper as a whole reports these results and caveats: A later analysis associated about 18,000 TCR beta sequences with specific HLA alleles at a false discovery rate of 0.05. The study gave a list of 150 to 200 TCR beta chains associated with cytomegalovirus. According to a later analysis, most CMV-associated TCR beta chains appeared to be HLA-restricted, and the HLA associations seemed to be driven largely by CMV exposure. In both the original and validation cohorts, the classifier was reported to diagnose cytomegalovirus status with high specificity and sensitivity. Because counts were too low, seventeen rarely observed V segments, including chromosome 9 orphons, were left out of the earlier analysis of several hundred of the donors. In a later genetic analysis, a missense DCLRE1C variant was associated with V-gene and J-gene trimming of TCR beta chains, and the association was replicated in an independent cohort. CMV serostatus was the only immune exposure information available for the cohort. It was suggested by the authors that the approach could potentially be generalized to other disease states and immunological phenotypes. Because HLA typing was missing for some donors at each locus, association tests included only the typed subset. According to a later analysis, TCR association rates differed among HLA loci, with DRB1 alleles showing the most associated TCRs and HLA-C alleles showing the fewest. Linkage disequilibrium might explain the correlated functional status among segregating V segments, but an unknown experimental factor could not be ruled out. Three of the identified cytomegalovirus-associated TCR beta chains were confirmed in vitro to be specific for cytomegalovirus antigens. Some IMGT-functional V segments, including TRBV6-2 and TRBV6-3, could not be distinguished by the 87-base-pair reads and were therefore excluded. In an earlier analysis of some 500 of the donors, most TCR beta V segments appeared in productive rearrangements about 87% or about 30% of the time, broadly matching IMGT annotations. In a later analysis, HLA-associated TCR beta chains showed more clonal expansion and lower generation probabilities than non-associated chains that were equally common. The presence/absence analyses assumed that sequencing depth was roughly uniform across donors, and that assumption may not be true. The sequencing pipeline was judged likely to have produced a cluster of highly shared sequence variants as a technical artifact. A further reported finding was that TCR beta sequences accurately predicted the HLA-A and HLA-B alleles for most subjects in the first cohort. Across donors, most TCR sequences were observed very rarely, whereas some public TCRs were present in many individuals. When HLA alleles, especially DR and DQ, strongly co-occurred, attributing TCR associations to individual alleles was difficult. A later genetic analysis reported fewer N-insertions in productive TCRs among donors in an Asian-associated ancestry cluster than the roughly 620-donor mean. This cohort had only TCR beta chains sequenced, and the lack of alpha or paired-chain data limited which features could be detected. Several of the top co-occurrence clusters appeared to be linked to parvovirus B19, influenza, CMV and Epstein-Barr virus, according to a later analysis.

Library preparation was by the immunoSEQ multiplex PCR assay. A mixture of 60 forward primers for TCR Vbeta segments and 13 reverse primers for TCR Jbeta segments was used in the multiplex PCR. The CDR3 region of rearranged TCR beta genes was amplified from genomic DNA with a multiplex PCR assay. On the Illumina HiSeq System, the amplified TCR beta libraries were sequenced as 87-base-pair reads. The authors' analysis ran thus. In a later analysis, approximately 74 million unique TCR beta chains were counted across the 666 repertoires, and approximately 9.9 million of these chains were shared by at least two donors. Raw reads were error-corrected and collapsed into unique sequences by a nearest-neighbor algorithm in which closely related sequences were merged to remove PCR and sequencing errors. V, D and J gene segments were assigned by aligning CDR3 sequences to IMGT reference sequences. For a sequence to be retained, a match of at least six nucleotides to both a V gene segment and a J gene segment was required. A rearrangement counted as productive if the CDR3 had no stop codons and remained in frame with V and J, and every other rearrangement counted as non-productive. Following IMGT convention, CDR3 was defined as the stretch from the second conserved V-encoded cysteine up to the conserved J-encoded phenylalanine. The earlier analysis of 500 to 750 of the donors excluded any sequence lacking an unambiguous match to a single V gene segment. An earlier analysis of a few hundred of the donors called V segments functional above 56.7% productive rearrangements and segregating when the between-donor standard deviation exceeded 5%. A statistical classification framework was built for diagnosing cytomegalovirus status from the catalog of TCR beta chain sequences. In a later analysis, V and J genes were assigned by comparing TCR nucleotide sequences against IMGT/GENE-DB human TR gene sequences. A later analysis assigned CDR3 sequences and most-parsimonious VDJ recombination scenarios with the TCRdist pipeline. In a later analysis, every TCR beta chain was defined by the combination of its CDR3 amino acid sequence and its V-gene family, and reads without a unique V-gene family were dropped. A later analysis removed roughly 590 highly shared, low-generation-probability nucleotide sequences to deal with suspected cross-contamination and a sequencing artifact. In a later analysis, a clonal expansion index was calculated for each public chain from normalized within-repertoire ranks of inferred template counts. A later analysis computed generation probabilities with a VDJ recombination model fitted to out-of-frame rearrangements, and checked the results against IGoR. In a later analysis, TCR-TCR, TCR-HLA and TCR-CMV co-occurrence was scored with hypergeometric tests, and a repertoire-size bias correction was applied to TCR pairs. To estimate false discovery rates, a later analysis permuted the HLA or CMV assignments 20 times. A later analysis grouped co-occurring TCRs with DBSCAN, adding TCRdist sequence similarity when clustering within HLA-allele-positive subsets. Co-occurrence clustering excluded repertoires with fewer than 30,000 or more than 120,000 public chains, plus five with anomalous nucleotide sharing. Drawn from immuneACCESS, this table holds only the in-frame rearrangements with V and J called that TCRdb kept. Clones are partly lost; checked studies trace under half to an unresolved V gene and leave the rest unexplained. V and J calls plus clone size are reproduced from that table; the DNA served to infer D and trimming. Recorded for this sample are about 130,000 clones; more than 65% of them occurred a single time. The biggest ten clones account for 4.2% of the sample.

The CDR3 starts with the cysteine, ends with the phenylalanine, and has 14 residues. Only the CDR3 DNA stays, 42 bases, in frame from base 1. The germline V gene sets CDR1 to MDHEN and CDR2 to SYDVKM. At the junction V is shortened by 4 bases and J by 3 bases, with 13 bases in between. The rearranged chain carries TRBV28 and TRBJ2-7; no D segment can be confidently identified. The source material was PBMCs. This TCR was sampled from a male donor in good health and CMV-seropositive. The CDR3 protein sequence reads: CASSSAAQDYEQYF. In nucleotides, the sequence is TGTGCCAGCAGTTCGGCGGCCCAAGACTACGAGCAGTACTTC.